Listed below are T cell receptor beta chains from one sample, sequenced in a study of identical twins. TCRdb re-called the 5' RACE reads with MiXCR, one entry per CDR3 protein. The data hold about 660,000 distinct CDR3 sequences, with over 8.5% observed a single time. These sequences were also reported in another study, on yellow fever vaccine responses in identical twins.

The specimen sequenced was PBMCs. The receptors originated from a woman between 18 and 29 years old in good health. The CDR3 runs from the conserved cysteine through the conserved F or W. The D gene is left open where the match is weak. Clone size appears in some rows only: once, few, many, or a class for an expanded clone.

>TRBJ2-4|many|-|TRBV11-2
CASSLGGNIQYF
TGTGCCAGCAGCTTAGGCGGAAACATTCAGTACTTC
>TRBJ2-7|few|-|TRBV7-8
CASTPGLTHHEQYF
TGTGCCAGCACCCCGGGACTTACGCACCACGAGCAGTACTTC
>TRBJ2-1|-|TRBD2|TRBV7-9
CASSSGLAGAEQFF
TGTGCCAGCAGCTCCGGACTAGCGGGAGCTGAGCAGTTCTTC
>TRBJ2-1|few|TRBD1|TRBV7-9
CASSFTGGRTSYNEQFF
TGTGCCAGCAGTTTCACAGGGGGTAGGACCTCCTACAATGAGCAGTTCTTC
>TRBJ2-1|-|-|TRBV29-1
CSVEIYQGGNEQFF
TGCAGCGTTGAAATTTACCAGGGTGGCAATGAGCAGTTCTTC
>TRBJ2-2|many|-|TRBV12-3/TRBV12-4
CASSFGSHFGELFF
TGTGCCAGCAGTTTTGGCAGCCACTTCGGGGAGCTGTTTTTT
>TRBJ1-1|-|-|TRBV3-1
CASTNGPPPVWGVTEAFF
TGTGCCAGCACCAACGGACCCCCCCCCGTTTGGGGGGTCACTGAAGCTTTCTTT
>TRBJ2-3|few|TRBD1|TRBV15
CATSTPQGVLATDTQYF
TGTGCCACCAGCACCCCACAGGGGGTTTTGGCCACAGATACGCAGTATTTT
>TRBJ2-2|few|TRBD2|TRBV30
CASQRGQHTGELFF
TGTGCCTCACAGCGGGGGCAGCACACCGGGGAGCTGTTTTTT
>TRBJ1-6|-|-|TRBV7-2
CASSSQSNSPLHF
TGTGCCAGCAGCTCTCAGAGTAATTCACCCCTCCACTTT
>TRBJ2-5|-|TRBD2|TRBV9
CASSGRLAGLKETQYF
TGTGCCAGCAGCGGGAGACTAGCGGGGTTAAAAGAGACCCAGTACTTC
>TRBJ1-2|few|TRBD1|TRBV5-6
CASSGPGQHYGYTF
TGTGCCAGCAGCGGTCCGGGACAGCACTATGGCTACACCTTC
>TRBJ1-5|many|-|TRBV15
CATSWDAEQPQHF
TGTGCCACCAGCTGGGACGCCGAACAGCCCCAGCATTTT
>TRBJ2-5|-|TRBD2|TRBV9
CASSTTSGGLGETQYF
TGTGCCAGCAGCACGACTAGCGGGGGCCTGGGGGAGACCCAGTACTTC
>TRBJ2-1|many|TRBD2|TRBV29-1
CSVEVPSGLAGSGEQFF
TGCAGCGTTGAAGTCCCTTCGGGACTAGCGGGATCAGGTGAGCAGTTCTTC
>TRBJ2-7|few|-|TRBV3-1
CASSQDPGPSYEQYF
TGTGCCAGCAGCCAAGATCCAGGGCCGTCCTACGAGCAGTACTTC
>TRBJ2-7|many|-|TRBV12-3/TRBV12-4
CASSPTGATYEQYF
TGTGCCAGCAGCCCCACGGGCGCGACATACGAGCAGTACTTC
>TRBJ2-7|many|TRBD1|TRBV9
CASSVEQGVAYEQYF
TGTGCCAGCAGCGTAGAACAGGGGGTAGCGTACGAGCAGTACTTC
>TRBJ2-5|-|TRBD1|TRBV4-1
CASSEQGPLETQYF
TGCGCCAGCAGCGAACAGGGGCCGTTGGAGACCCAGTACTTC
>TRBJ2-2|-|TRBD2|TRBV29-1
CSVYSGRDTGELFF
TGCAGCGTGTATAGCGGGAGGGACACCGGGGAGCTGTTTTTT
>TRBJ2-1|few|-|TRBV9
CASSVYGPNEQFF
TGTGCCAGCAGCGTATATGGGCCCAATGAGCAGTTCTTC
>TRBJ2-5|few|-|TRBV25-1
CASSDDKRGETQYF
TGTGCCAGCAGTGACGACAAAAGGGGGGAGACCCAGTACTTC
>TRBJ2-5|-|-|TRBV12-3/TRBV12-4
CASSFSVRAETQYF
TGTGCCAGCAGTTTTAGTGTCCGGGCAGAGACCCAGTACTTC
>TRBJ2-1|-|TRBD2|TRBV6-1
CASSEGRGPTFSGRYNEQFF
TGTGCCAGCAGTGAGGGACGGGGTCCGACGTTTAGCGGGCGCTACAATGAGCAGTTCTTC
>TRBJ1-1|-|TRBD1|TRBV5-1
CASSAYQGGNTEAFF
TGCGCCAGCAGCGCCTATCAGGGGGGGAACACTGAAGCTTTCTTT
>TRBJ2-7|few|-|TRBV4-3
CASSQDGDGFYEQYF
TGCGCCAGCAGCCAAGATGGGGACGGATTTTACGAGCAGTACTTC
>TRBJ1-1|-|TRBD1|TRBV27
CASRQTGGFYTEAFF
TGTGCCAGCAGACAGACAGGGGGTTTTTACACTGAAGCTTTCTTT
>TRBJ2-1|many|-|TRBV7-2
CASSLVGHNEQFF
TGTGCCAGCAGCTTAGTCGGTCACAATGAGCAGTTCTTC
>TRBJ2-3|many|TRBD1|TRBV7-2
CASSLTRDRGTDTQYF
TGTGCCAGCAGCTTAACCCGGGACAGGGGCACAGATACGCAGTATTTT
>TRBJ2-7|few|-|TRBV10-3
CAISGSSYEQYF
TGTGCCATCAGTGGGAGCTCCTACGAGCAGTACTTC
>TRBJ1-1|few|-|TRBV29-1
CSVVRGRDTEAFF
TGCAGCGTTGTCCGAGGGAGGGACACTGAAGCTTTCTTT
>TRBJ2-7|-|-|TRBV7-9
CASSFGGSETEQYF
TGTGCCAGCAGCTTTGGGGGGTCCGAAACCGAGCAGTACTTC
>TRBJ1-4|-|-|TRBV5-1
CASSLPQGGGTNEKLFF
TGCGCCAGCAGCCTACCCCAGGGAGGGGGGACTAATGAAAAACTGTTTTTT
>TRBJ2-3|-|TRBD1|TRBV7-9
CASSGRDSEDTQYF
TGTGCCAGCAGCGGCCGGGACAGCGAAGATACGCAGTATTTT
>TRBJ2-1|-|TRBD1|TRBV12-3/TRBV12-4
CASSFTDRVGNEQFF
TGTGCCAGCAGCTTCACAGACAGGGTCGGCAATGAGCAGTTCTTC
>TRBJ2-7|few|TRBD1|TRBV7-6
CASSPQGALGEQYF
TGTGCCAGCAGCCCGCAGGGGGCGCTTGGGGAGCAGTACTTC
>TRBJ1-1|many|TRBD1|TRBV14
CASSHTGTGTRTEAFF
TGTGCCAGCAGCCACACCGGGACAGGGACGAGGACTGAAGCTTTCTTT
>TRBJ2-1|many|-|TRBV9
CASSVAGASYNEQFF
TGTGCCAGCAGCGTAGCAGGGGCATCCTACAATGAGCAGTTCTTC
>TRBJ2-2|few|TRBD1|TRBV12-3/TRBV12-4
CASSLGQGGLTGELFF
TGTGCCAGCAGTCTAGGACAGGGGGGCCTCACCGGGGAGCTGTTTTTT
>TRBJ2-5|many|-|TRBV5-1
CASRGGWRETQYF
TGCGCCAGCAGGGGGGGATGGAGAGAGACCCAGTACTTC
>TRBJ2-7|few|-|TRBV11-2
CASSRERSSYEQYF
TGTGCCAGCAGCCGAGAGAGAAGCTCCTACGAGCAGTACTTC
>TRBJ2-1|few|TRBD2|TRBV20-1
CSGGLAGVNEQFF
TGCAGTGGGGGACTAGCGGGAGTCAATGAGCAGTTCTTC
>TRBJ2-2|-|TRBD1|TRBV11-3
CASSARQGYTGELFF
TGTGCCAGCAGCGCGAGACAGGGGTACACCGGGGAGCTGTTTTTT
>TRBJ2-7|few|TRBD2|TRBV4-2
CASSQAGLASYEQYF
TGTGCCAGCAGCCAAGCAGGACTAGCGAGCTACGAGCAGTACTTC
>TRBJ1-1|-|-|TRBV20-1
CRGGSGTEAFF
TGCAGAGGGGGTTCTGGGACTGAAGCTTTCTTT
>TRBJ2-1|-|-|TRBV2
CASRAGGNEQFF
TGTGCCAGCAGAGCAGGTGGGAATGAGCAGTTCTTC
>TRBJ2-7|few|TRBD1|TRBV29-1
CSNTWAGTGEGSQYF
TGCAGCAACACTTGGGCCGGGACAGGGGAGGGCAGTCAGTACTTC
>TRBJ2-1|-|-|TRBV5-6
CASSPRVWPNYEQFF
TGTGCCAGCAGCCCACGGGTTTGGCCCAACTATGAGCAGTTCTTC
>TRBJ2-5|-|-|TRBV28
CASETYLQGRETQYF
TGTGCCAGCGAGACCTACCTCCAGGGTAGGGAGACCCAGTACTTC
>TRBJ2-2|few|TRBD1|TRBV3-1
CASSQGTDRDTTGELFF
TGTGCCAGCAGCCAAGGCACCGACAGGGATACTACCGGGGAGCTGTTTTTT
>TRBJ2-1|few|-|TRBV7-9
CASSRSYREQFF
TGTGCCAGCAGCCGTAGCTACAGGGAGCAGTTCTTC
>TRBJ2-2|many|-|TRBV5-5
CASSLDWGGELFF
TGTGCCAGCAGCTTGGACTGGGGCGGGGAGCTGTTTTTT
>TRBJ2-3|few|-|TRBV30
CAWSVPRKGTDTQYF
TGTGCCTGGAGTGTCCCGCGGAAAGGCACAGATACGCAGTATTTT
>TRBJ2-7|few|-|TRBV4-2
CASSHNSGSPEQYF
TGTGCCAGCAGCCATAACTCCGGGTCCCCCGAGCAGTACTTC
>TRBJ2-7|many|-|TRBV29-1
CSVEVQGSSYEQYF
TGCAGCGTTGAGGTTCAGGGTAGCTCCTACGAGCAGTACTTC
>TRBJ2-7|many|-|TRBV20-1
CSPLVGGLEQYF
TGCAGCCCCCTCGTGGGGGGGCTAGAGCAGTACTTC
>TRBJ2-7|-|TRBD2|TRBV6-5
CASSYFEPTSGPPYEQYF
TGTGCCAGCAGTTACTTCGAGCCGACTAGCGGGCCTCCCTACGAGCAGTACTTC
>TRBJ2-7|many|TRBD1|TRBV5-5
CASSLYPGQGNYEQYF
TGTGCCAGCAGCTTGTACCCGGGACAGGGGAACTACGAGCAGTACTTC
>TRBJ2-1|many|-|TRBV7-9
CASSLETGRDEQFF
TGTGCCAGCAGCTTAGAAACAGGGAGAGATGAGCAGTTCTTC